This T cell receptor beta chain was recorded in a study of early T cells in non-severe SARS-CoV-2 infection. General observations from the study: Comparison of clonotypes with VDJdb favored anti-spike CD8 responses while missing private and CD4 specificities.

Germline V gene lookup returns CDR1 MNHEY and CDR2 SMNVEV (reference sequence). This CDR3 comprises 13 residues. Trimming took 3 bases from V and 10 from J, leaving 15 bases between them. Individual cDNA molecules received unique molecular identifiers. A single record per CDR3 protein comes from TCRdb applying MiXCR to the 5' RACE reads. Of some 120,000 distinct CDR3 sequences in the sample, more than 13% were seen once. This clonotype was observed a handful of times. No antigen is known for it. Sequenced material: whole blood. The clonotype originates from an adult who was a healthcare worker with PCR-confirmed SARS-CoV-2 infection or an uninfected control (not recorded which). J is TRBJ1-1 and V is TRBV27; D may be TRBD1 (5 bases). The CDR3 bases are TGTGCCAGCAGTTTGTTGGGGTTGGGGGGAGCTTTCTTT. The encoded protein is CASSLLGLGGAFF.